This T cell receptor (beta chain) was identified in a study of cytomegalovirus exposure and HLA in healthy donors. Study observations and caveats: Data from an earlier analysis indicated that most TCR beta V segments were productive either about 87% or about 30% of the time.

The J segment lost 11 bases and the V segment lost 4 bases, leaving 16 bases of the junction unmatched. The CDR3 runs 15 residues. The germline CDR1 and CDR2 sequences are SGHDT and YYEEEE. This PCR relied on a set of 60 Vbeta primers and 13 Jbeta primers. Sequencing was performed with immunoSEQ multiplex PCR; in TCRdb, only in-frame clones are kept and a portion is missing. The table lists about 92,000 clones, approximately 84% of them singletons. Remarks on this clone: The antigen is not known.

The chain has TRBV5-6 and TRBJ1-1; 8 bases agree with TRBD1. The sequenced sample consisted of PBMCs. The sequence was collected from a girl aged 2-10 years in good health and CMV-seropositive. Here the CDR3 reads CASSTFDRGPGVAFF. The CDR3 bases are TGTGCCAGCAGCACCTTCGACAGGGGACCCGGGGTGGCTTTCTTT. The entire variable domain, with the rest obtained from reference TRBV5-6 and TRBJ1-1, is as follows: DAGVTQSPTHLIKTRGQQVTLRCSPKSGHDTVSWYQQALGQGPQFIFQYYEEEERQRGNFPDRFSGHQFPNYSSELNVNALLLGDSALYLCASSTFDRGPGVAFFGQGTRLTVV.